Reported below is one T cell receptor beta chain. Its matching antigen is unknown. Method: immunoSEQ multiplex PCR; TCRdb's copy keeps in-frame clones and lacks some. Found here are 35,000 to 50,000 clones, 85% to 95% of them singletons; the top ten hold 2% to 2.5%. These data belong to a study of a mutant IDH1 vaccine in newly diagnosed glioma. Background on the study: The study started vaccination 4-6 weeks after radiotherapy alone, or with temozolomide cycles. The therapy given earlier, which was standard therapy, consisted of radiotherapy, temozolomide, or both, and most of the patients received both. Study-level findings and limits: Researchers report vaccine-induced immune responses in over 90% of patients.

Time point defined: week 35, safety follow-up. Every single dose of the vaccine, 300 ug of mutant IDH1 20-mer peptide, came with topical imiquimod. Germline lookup yields CDR1 MNHEY and CDR2 SVGAGI. The CDR3 consists of 13 residues. Trimming removed 10 bases at V and 1 base at J, with 8 bases between. The gene calls are TRBV6-5 and TRBJ2-6; D perhaps matches TRBD2 (5 bases). The receptor was isolated from a man aged 50 to 60 with glioma. The source was PBMCs, collected from a glioma patient whose treatment included an IDH1 peptide vaccine. This CDR3 reads CATRGSGANVLTF. CDR3 coding DNA: TGTGCCACCCGGGGTTCTGGGGCCAACGTCCTGACTTTC.